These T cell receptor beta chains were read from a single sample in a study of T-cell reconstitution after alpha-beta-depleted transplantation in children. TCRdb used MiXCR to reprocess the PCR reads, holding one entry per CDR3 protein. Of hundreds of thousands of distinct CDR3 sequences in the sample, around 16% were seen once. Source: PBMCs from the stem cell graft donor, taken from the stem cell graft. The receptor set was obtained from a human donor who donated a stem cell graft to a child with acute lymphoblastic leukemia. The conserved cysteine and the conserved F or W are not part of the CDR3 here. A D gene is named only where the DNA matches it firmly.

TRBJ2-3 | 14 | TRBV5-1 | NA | ASSLESAGLLDTQY
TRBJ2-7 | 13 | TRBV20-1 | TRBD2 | SAVTSGRAVYEQY
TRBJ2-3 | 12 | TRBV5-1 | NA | ASSPSPGQDTQY
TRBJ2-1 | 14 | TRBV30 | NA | AWSVYSGPPGNEQF
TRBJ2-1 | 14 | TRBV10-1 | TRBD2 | ASPGLAGSSYNEQF
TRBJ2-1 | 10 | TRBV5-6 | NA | ASSLIQAEQF
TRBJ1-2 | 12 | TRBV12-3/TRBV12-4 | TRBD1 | ASSRQGAGYGYT
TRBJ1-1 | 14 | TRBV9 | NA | ASSAQSLAVNTEAF
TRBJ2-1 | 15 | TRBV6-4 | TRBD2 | ASSDLPGTSGVNEQF
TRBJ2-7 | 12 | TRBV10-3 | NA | AISESNRAYEQY
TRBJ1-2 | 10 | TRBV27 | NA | ASRGTHYGYT
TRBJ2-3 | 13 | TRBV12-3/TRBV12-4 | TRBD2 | ASSTGLGATDTQY
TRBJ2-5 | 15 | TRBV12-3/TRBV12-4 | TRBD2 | ASRPGLAGGPEETQY
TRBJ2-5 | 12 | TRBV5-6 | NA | ASSLEVGYQTQY
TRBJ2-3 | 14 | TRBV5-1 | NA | ASSLWRQAPGDTQY
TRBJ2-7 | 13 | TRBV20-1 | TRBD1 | SARDLRGQGYEQY
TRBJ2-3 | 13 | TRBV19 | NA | ASSRAGIPTDTQY
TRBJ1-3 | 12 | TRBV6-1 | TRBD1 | ASKGQSIWNTIY
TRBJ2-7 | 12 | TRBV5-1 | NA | ASRRVGGRYEQY
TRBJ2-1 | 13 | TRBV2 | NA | ASTPTGASYNEQF
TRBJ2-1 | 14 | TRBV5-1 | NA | ASSPIPQGFKNEQF
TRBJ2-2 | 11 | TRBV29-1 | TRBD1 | SASTGITGELF
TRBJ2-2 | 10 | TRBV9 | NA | ASSVGPGELF
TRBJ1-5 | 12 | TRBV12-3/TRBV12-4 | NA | ASSLDTGRQPQH
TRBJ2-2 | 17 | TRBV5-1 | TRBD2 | ASSLAVGLAGPNTGELF
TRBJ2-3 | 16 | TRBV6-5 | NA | ASSYSNGAGAYTDTQY
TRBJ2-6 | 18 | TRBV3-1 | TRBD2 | ASSPSPGLAGSSGANVLT
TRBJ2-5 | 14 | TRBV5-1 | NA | ASSSGLQEGQETQY
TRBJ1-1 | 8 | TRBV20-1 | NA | SHNGAEAF